This TCR beta chain was identified in a study of blood T cell repertoires in COVID-19. Study details: Acute and convalescent COVID-19 samples came from the United States, Italy and Spain. Sources were T cells, B-cell-depleted T cells, or PBMCs; the material itself was cDNA or gDNA.

Study processing details: Reference gene primer amplification gave nucleated cell count estimates. Clones were read by immunoSEQ multiplex PCR, and TCRdb kept only the in-frame ones, dropping some. V, J and clone size derive from that table, while D and trimming were established from the DNA sequence. The sample shows 140,000 to 150,000 clones, roughly 88% of them seen only once. Trimming cost V 2 bases and J 2 bases; bases outside gene matches: 7. This CDR3 region has 19 residues. Germline lookup yields CDR1 KGHSY and CDR2 FQNENV. This TCR came from a man in his 60s with active or convalescent COVID-19. Sequencing was done on a sample of peripheral blood. This chain connects TRBV16 to TRBJ2-2; TRBD2 matches at 14 bases. The CDR3 bases are TGTGCCAGCAGCCAACTAACCGGGACTAGCGGGAGTAACACCGGGGAGCTGTTTTTT. This encodes CASSQLTGTSGSNTGELFF.